One and the same sample provided the 23 T cell receptor beta chains below, sequenced in a study of shared clonotypes between healthy human individuals. Profiling relied on immunoSEQ multiplex PCR, and the TCRdb table lists in-frame clones only, not all of them. The table lists about 1.5 million clones, 95% to 99% of them singletons. Sequenced material: naive CD4+ T cells sorted from blood. Subset noted: CD45RA+ positively selected. The receptor source for this set is a man aged 25-40 years in good health.

The chain uses TRBV25-1 and TRBJ2-1, with D unclear. Germline CDR1 and CDR2: MGHDK and SYGVNS. CDR3 length: 11 amino acids. The V gene lost 4 bases and the J gene lost 12 bases, with 10 bases spanning the gap. In nucleotides, the CDR3 is TGTGCCAGCAGTGGTGGCGCCGGGCAGTTCTTC. Protein product: CASSGGAGQFF.

This clone has only one observation. The chain couples TRBV29-1 to TRBJ1-2; D not certain. Per germline, CDR1 SQVTM and CDR2 ANQGSEA. The V end was cut by 3 bases, the J end by 4 bases, with 15 bases between. The CDR3 runs 14 residues. The DNA of the CDR3 is TGCAGCGTTGAGGTCCGGGGAATGAGCTATGGCTACACCTTC. This codes for CSVEVRGMSYGYTF.

The chain recombines TRBV6-5 with TRBJ1-5; unclear D gene. This CDR3 region has 14 residues. V was cut by 2 bases and J by 2 bases, with 7 bases left in between. CDR1 is MNHEY and CDR2 is SVGAGI in the germline V gene. CDR3 amino acids: CASSYGIGNQPQHF. DNA of the CDR3: TGTGCCAGCAGTTACGGGATTGGCAATCAGCCCCAGCATTTT.

The genes are TRBV29-1 and TRBJ2-7; tentatively, D is TRBD2 (5 bases). This CDR3 contains 14 residues. Trimming shortened V by 5 bases and J by 3 bases, and 17 bases separated the two germline ends. Looked up from germline, CDR1 is SQVTM and CDR2 is ANQGSEA. CDR3 loop: CSVITGRGLYEQYF. CDR3 bases: TGCAGCGTTATTACTGGTCGGGGTCTCTACGAGCAGTACTTC.

J is TRBJ2-7 and V is TRBV27; 7 bases fit TRBD2. Trimming cost V 2 bases and J 2 bases; bases outside gene matches: 15. The CDR3 consists of 18 residues. CDR1 is MNHEY and CDR2 is SMNVEV in the germline V gene (reference sequence). The CDR3 DNA reads TGTGCCAGCAGTTTAAGGTTTTGGGAGGGGAACCCAACCTACGAGCAGTACTTC. Encoded protein: CASSLRFWEGNPTYEQYF.

The gene calls are TRBV7-8 and TRBJ1-4; D is ambiguous. Germline V CDR1 and CDR2: SGHVS, FQNEAQ. Trimming cost V 1 base and J 6 bases, with 6 bases left between them. This CDR3 has 13 amino acids. In DNA form, the CDR3 reads TGTGCCAGCAGCTTAGATGCCCATGAAAAACTGTTTTTT. Residues: CASSLDAHEKLFF.

This clone was counted once. The V gene is TRBV7-3, the J gene TRBJ2-7; D may be TRBD2 (6 bases). The germline gives CDR1 SGHTA, CDR2 FQGTGA. The CDR3 extends over 16 amino acids. Trimming took off 0 bases at V and 0 bases at J, with 12 bases between the two ends. The CDR3 is CASSLTRDSGSYEQYF. CDR3 coding DNA: TGTGCCAGCAGCTTAACCCGGGATAGCGGCTCCTACGAGCAGTACTTC.

V and J are TRBV12-5 and TRBJ2-5; weak D call: TRBD1 (6 bases). Germline CDR1 reads LGHNT; CDR2 reads FRNRAP. CDR3 length equals 14 residues. V was shortened by 5 bases and J by 7 bases, with 17 bases between the two germline ends. CDR3 loop: CASGQEQGRGTQYF. The CDR3 nucleotides read TGTGCTAGTGGTCAGGAACAGGGAAGGGGGACCCAGTACTTC.

V is TRBV9 and J is TRBJ2-5, with D perhaps given as TRBD1 or TRBD2 (5 bases each). Germline CDR1 is SGDLS and CDR2 is YYNGEE. Trimming stripped 3 bases from V and 4 bases from J, with 16 bases between. This CDR3 spans 15 amino acids. CDR3 coding DNA: TGTGCCAGCAGCGGACCCCGGGACCCCCTAGAGACCCAGTACTTC. As protein: CASSGPRDPLETQYF.

This chain uses TRBV11-3 with TRBJ2-2; D is possibly TRBD1 (5 bases). V gave up 0 bases and J gave up 4 bases, with 6 bases separating them. Per germline, CDR1 SGHNT and CDR2 YENEEA. The CDR3 spans 14 residues. The CDR3 bases are TGTGCCAGCAGCTTAGACAGGGCCACCGGGGAGCTGTTTTTT. Its translation is CASSLDRATGELFF. The entire variable domain, with the rest obtained from reference TRBV11-3 and TRBJ2-2, is as follows: EAGVVQSPRYKIIEKKQPVAFWCNPISGHNTLYWYLQNLGQGPELLIRYENEEAVDDSQLPKDRFSAERLKGVDSTLKIQPAELGDSAVYLCASSLDRATGELFFGEGSRLTVL.

In this sample, this clone turned up a few times. Germline is not matched at one junction end, which may reflect a read error. J is TRBJ2-7 and V is TRBV7-7, with 8 bases that match TRBD1. Germline assignment: CDR1 SSHAT and CDR2 FNYEAQ (reference sequence). This CDR3 comprises 14 residues. The CDR3 is CASSLTDRAYEQYF. CDR3 coding DNA: TGTGCTAGCAGCTTAACGGACAGGGCCTACGAGCAGTACTTC. Based on the CDR3 plus reference TRBV7-7 and TRBJ2-7, the full variable domain is GAGVSQSPRYKVTKRGQDVTLRCDPISSHATLYWYQQALGQGPEFLTYFNYEAQPDKSGLPSDRFSAERPEGSISTLTIQRTEQRDSAMYRCASSLTDRAYEQYFGPGTRLTVT.

V usage is TRBV2 and J usage is TRBJ2-3, with D perhaps matching TRBD2 (5 bases). Trimming took off 5 bases at V and 0 bases at J, with 9 bases between the two ends. Germline V gene lookup returns CDR1 SNHLY and CDR2 FYNNEI. The CDR3 runs to 14 residues. CDR3 sequence (DNA): TGTGCCAGCAGTCTGACTATAAGCACAGATACGCAGTATTTT. It codes for CASSLTISTDTQYF.

The V call is TRBV2, the J call TRBJ1-1; unclear D gene. The CDR3 contains 12 residues. CDR1 is SNHLY, CDR2 FYNNEI, per germline. The ends were cut back, 9 bases at V and 5 bases at J, with 13 bases in the middle. The CDR3 is CARIGFGTEAFF. The CDR3 DNA reads TGTGCCAGGATCGGGTTTGGTACTGAAGCTTTCTTT.

The chain joins TRBV18 to TRBJ1-1; tentative D call: TRBD1 (5 bases). Germline V gene sequence: CDR1 KGHSH, CDR2 LQKENI. V dropped 6 bases and J dropped 1 base, with 15 bases sitting between them. This CDR3 has 15 residues. The CDR3 is CASSPDSDRNTEAFF. The CDR3 DNA reads as TGTGCCAGCTCCCCCGATTCCGACAGGAACACTGAAGCTTTCTTT.

V and J are TRBV4-2 and TRBJ2-7; TRBD2 is a possible D gene (5 bases). V lost 3 bases, J lost 3 bases, and 15 bases lay in between. Germline loops: CDR1 LGHNA, CDR2 YNFKEQ. The CDR3 is made up of 15 amino acids. CDR3 region: CASSQDSTGNYEQYF. Here the CDR3 DNA reads TGTGCCAGCAGCCAGGACTCAACTGGCAACTACGAGCAGTACTTC.

The count of this clone is one. The chain joins TRBV11-3 to TRBJ2-6; D perhaps matches TRBD1 (5 bases). The CDR3 spans 14 residues. The germline gives CDR1 SGHNT, CDR2 YENEEA. The germline V and J ends were trimmed by 8 bases and 0 bases, with 8 bases remaining between them. The CDR3 loop is CASSTDSGANVLTF. DNA of the CDR3: TGTGCCAGCTCGACAGACTCTGGGGCCAACGTCCTGACTTTC.

Comments on this clone: In the same sample, other DNA sequences code for this CDR3. V and J are TRBV6-5 and TRBJ1-2, with a weak D call TRBD1 (6 bases). The germline V and J ends were trimmed by 6 bases and 3 bases, with 8 bases remaining between them. The germline V gene has CDR1 MNHEY and CDR2 SVGAGI. The CDR3 is 12 residues long. The CDR3 region has the DNA TGTGCCAGCAGCCGACAGGACTATGGCTACACCTTC. Its translation is CASSRQDYGYTF.

This chain uses TRBV4-1 with TRBJ2-1; 9 bases match TRBD2. Germline V lookup: CDR1 MGHRA, CDR2 YSYEKL. J gave up 0 bases and V 1 base, and 10 bases lay outside the gene matches. The CDR3 is made up of 19 amino acids. CDR3 sequence: CASSQVSSYSGSSYNEQFF. CDR3 coding DNA: TGCGCCAGCAGCCAAGTATCCTCCTATAGCGGGAGCTCCTACAATGAGCAGTTCTTC.

The rearrangement links TRBV30 to TRBJ2-3; 7 bases are shared with TRBD2. Germline CDR1 reads GTSNPN; CDR2 reads SVGIG (reference sequence). Trimming took 2 bases from V and 5 from J; bases not matched to a gene: 7. The CDR3 has 14 amino acids. CDR3 DNA: TGTGCCTGGAGTACGGGGGGTCGGGGAGATACGCAGTATTTT. Protein: CAWSTGGRGDTQYF.

The chain links TRBV4-1 to TRBJ1-1; TRBD1 agrees at 7 bases. Germline lookup yields CDR1 MGHRA and CDR2 YSYEKL. V was pared by 3 bases and J by 10 bases, with 11 bases of the junction left unmatched. CDR3 length: 14 amino acids. CDR3 bases: TGCGCCAGCAGCCATGACACGGACAGGCCTAGAGCTTTCTTT. It codes for CASSHDTDRPRAFF.

V is TRBV7-8 and J is TRBJ2-1; unclear D gene. The germline V and J ends were trimmed by 5 bases and 4 bases, with 9 bases remaining between them. This CDR3 has 13 residues. Germline CDR1 SGHVS, CDR2 FQNEAQ. The CDR3 DNA reads TGTGCCAGCAGCATAGACCGGTACAATGAGCAGTTCTTC. Translation gives CASSIDRYNEQFF.

This chain joins TRBV11-2 and TRBJ2-7; D may be TRBD2 (7 bases). Germline V gene data show CDR1 as SGHAT and CDR2 as FQNNGV. CDR3 length: 15 residues. Trimming took 5 bases from V and 7 from J, leaving 21 bases between them. CDR3 amino acids: CASSQNRGGAQEQYF. The CDR3 DNA reads as TGTGCCAGCAGCCAAAACCGAGGGGGGGCACAAGAGCAGTACTTC.

This clone has a single count. The V call is TRBV11-2, the J call TRBJ2-7; 14 bases match TRBD2. Germline lookup yields CDR1 SGHAT and CDR2 FQNNGV. The V gene end was trimmed by 4 bases and the J gene end by 7 bases; junction bases not matched to a gene: 3. The CDR3 has 14 amino acids. The CDR3 DNA follows: TGTGCCAGCAGCTCGGGACTAGCGGGAGTTGAGCAGTACTTC. Translation: CASSSGLAGVEQYF.